Below are 10 T cell receptor beta chains sequenced from a single sample in a study of cytomegalovirus exposure and HLA in healthy donors. The PCR had 60 Vbeta and 13 Jbeta primers. Using immunoSEQ multiplex PCR, the repertoire was profiled, and TCRdb retains in-frame clones only, with some absent. This table holds over 150,000 clones, 68% found once. Material for sequencing was PBMCs. Receptor source: a man in his fifties in good health and CMV-seronegative.

This clone occurred once. The chain employs TRBV10-1 and TRBJ2-3, with 7 positions matching TRBD2. The ends lost 8 bases at V and 2 bases at J; junction bases unmatched: 1. Germline CDR1 is WNHNN and CDR2 is SYGVQD (reference sequence). CDR3 length: 12 residues. CDR3: CASGTTTDTQYF. The DNA for the CDR3 is TGCGCCAGCGGGACTACCACAGATACGCAGTATTTT.

The CDR3 reads CASSFLKGGGELFF. The CDR3, as DNA: TGCGCCAGCAGCTTCCTTAAAGGAGGGGGGGAGCTGTTTTTT. The V and J genes are TRBV5-1 and TRBJ2-2; D is possibly TRBD2 (6 bases). The length of the CDR3 is 14 residues. V gave up 2 bases and J gave up 8 bases, with 13 bases separating them. Germline values: CDR1 SGHRS, CDR2 YFSETQ.

V is TRBV7-2 and J is TRBJ1-2; 7 nucleotides align to TRBD1. The CDR3 spans 15 residues. The ends lost 5 bases at V and 7 bases at J; junction bases unmatched: 13. Germline values: CDR1 SGHTA, CDR2 FQGNSA. This CDR3 is CASSPSTGSLSGYTF. The CDR3, as DNA: TGTGCCAGCAGCCCATCGACAGGGTCTTTGTCTGGCTACACCTTC.

The genes are TRBV12-5 and TRBJ2-1; D not certain. This CDR3 region has 11 residues. With 5 bases removed from V and 12 bases from J, the gap between germline ends came to 11 bases. Germline CDR1 reads LGHNT; CDR2 reads FRNRAP. CDR3 region: CASGVTSVQFF. The CDR3 bases are TGTGCTAGTGGTGTTACTTCGGTGCAGTTCTTC.

V is TRBV4-2 and J is TRBJ2-7; D remains unclear. V was cut by 0 bases and J by 5 bases, with 5 bases left in between. This CDR3 region has 12 residues. Germline V gene lookup returns CDR1 LGHNA and CDR2 YNFKEQ. The CDR3 here is CASSQDRDEQYF. CDR3 DNA: TGTGCCAGCAGCCAAGATCGAGACGAGCAGTACTTC.

V and J are TRBV5-1 and TRBJ1-1; 9 bases fit TRBD1. The CDR3 covers 15 residues. J lost 1 base, V lost 4 bases, and 5 bases had no gene match. Looked up from germline, CDR1 is SGHRS and CDR2 is YFSETQ. The CDR3 protein is CASSPGQGWNTEAFF. The DNA of the CDR3 is TGCGCCAGCAGCCCGGGACAGGGTTGGAACACTGAAGCTTTCTTT.

This chain links TRBV27 with TRBJ2-7; TRBD1 might be the D (6 bases). Trimming removed 2 bases from V and 3 bases from J, with 11 bases in between. CDR1 and CDR2 (germline): MNHEY, SMNVEV (reference sequence). This CDR3 has 14 residues. This CDR3 reads CASSLEGVSYEQYF. The DNA of the CDR3 is TGTGCCAGCAGTTTAGAGGGGGTAAGCTACGAGCAGTACTTC.

This rearrangement joins TRBV9 to TRBJ2-2; 12 bases agree with TRBD2. V shed 0 bases, J shed 0 bases, and the junction held 0 bases outside the gene matches. Germline V CDR1 and CDR2: SGDLS, YYNGEE. The CDR3 length is 17 residues. The CDR3 loop reads CASSVASGGANTGELFF. DNA of the CDR3: TGTGCCAGCAGCGTAGCTAGCGGGGGGGCGAACACCGGGGAGCTGTTTTTT.

This chain joins TRBV6-4 and TRBJ2-1; 8 bases map to TRBD2. Germline-derived CDR1 and CDR2 are MRHNA and SNTAGT. This CDR3 spans 13 amino acids. Trimming took 8 bases from V and 6 from J; bases not matched to a gene: 6. The CDR3 is CASASGLSNEQFF. CDR3 in DNA: TGTGCCAGCGCTAGCGGGCTCTCCAATGAGCAGTTCTTC.

This chain links TRBV19 with TRBJ1-1, with 8 bases fitting TRBD1. The V gene's germline CDR1 is LNHDA and CDR2 SQIVND (reference sequence). The CDR3 is made up of 13 amino acids. V gave up 7 bases and J gave up 4 bases; unmatched junction bases: 5. CDR3 sequence: CASISGGFTEAFF. DNA for the CDR3: TGTGCCAGTATTTCAGGGGGCTTCACTGAAGCTTTCTTT.